Listed here is a single TCR beta chain. What it binds is unknown. Using RNA template, CDR3s of TCR alpha and beta were amplified with iRepertoire arm-PCR. One-step reverse transcription and amplification started from roughly 100-400 ng of tissue mRNA or PBMC total RNA. TCRdb itself ran the multiplex PCR reads through MiXCR, one entry per CDR3 protein. The repertoire includes 150,000 to 200,000 distinct CDR3 sequences, roughly a third of them detected once, and 20% to 25% sits in the top ten. These data come from a study of glioma-infiltrating T cells. The CDR3 runs 14 residues. Germline-derived CDR1 and CDR2 are KGHDR and SFDVKD. Between the trimmed V and J ends, which lost 5 bases and 10 bases, there was a span of 17 bases. Study-wide findings and caveats: Very few CDR3 sequences were shared between tissue and blood. Gliomas, especially low-grade, showed above-expected tissue-blood divergence; non-neoplastic patients showed below.

The V call is TRBV24-1, the J call TRBJ2-1; D uncertain. Sequenced material: glioma tissue, nonneoplastic brain tissue, or PBMCs (not recorded which). The receptor was derived from a human donor with low-grade glioma or glioblastoma, undergoing nonglioma brain surgery, or in good health (not recorded which). The CDR3 sequence is CATSGSDRSYEQFF. The CDR3 DNA follows: TGTGCCACCAGTGGTTCCGACCGCTCCTACGAGCAGTTCTTC.